This is a list of T cell receptor beta chains from one sample in a study of T-cell reconstitution after alpha-beta-depleted transplantation in children. TCRdb re-derived calls from the PCR reads in MiXCR, one entry per CDR3 protein. The data hold 500,000 to 600,000 distinct CDR3 sequences, with roughly a quarter observed a single time. Material: PBMCs, obtained before TCRalphabeta/CD19-depleted stem cell transplant. These receptors were obtained from a boy in the first two years of life with Wiskott-Aldrich syndrome, due to receive a stem cell transplant. CDR3s include the opening cysteine and the closing phenylalanine or tryptophan. D genes are given only for firm matches. Size values are once, few and many counts, or a class for expanded clones, and some rows have none.

clone_size: few; v_call: TRBV7-2; d_call: -; j_call: TRBJ1-1; cdr3_nt: TGTGCCAGCAGCTTAGGGCTAGGGGTGAACACTGAAGCTTTCTTT; cdr3_aa: CASSLGLGVNTEAFF
clone_size: -; v_call: TRBV12-3/TRBV12-4; d_call: -; j_call: TRBJ1-5; cdr3_nt: TGTGCCAGCAGTTCAAGCGGGGCGGGCAATCAGCCCCAGCATTTT; cdr3_aa: CASSSSGAGNQPQHF
clone_size: -; v_call: TRBV20-1; d_call: TRBD1; j_call: TRBJ1-2; cdr3_nt: TGCAGTGCAACTGTCAACCAGGGGGGGCACTATGGCTACACCTTC; cdr3_aa: CSATVNQGGHYGYTF
clone_size: -; v_call: TRBV15; d_call: TRBD2; j_call: TRBJ2-3; cdr3_nt: TGTGCCACCAGCAATGGGGCCCATAGCGGGAGTGCCACAGATACGCAGTATTTT; cdr3_aa: CATSNGAHSGSATDTQYF
clone_size: -; v_call: TRBV27; d_call: -; j_call: TRBJ1-5; cdr3_nt: TGTGCCAGCAGACGCAATGGGGGGGTCCAGCCCCAGCATTTT; cdr3_aa: CASRRNGGVQPQHF
clone_size: once; v_call: TRBV20-1; d_call: -; j_call: TRBJ2-3; cdr3_nt: TGCAGTGCTAGCCCCAACCCCAGACAGCCTAAAATCCCAGATACGCAGTATTTT; cdr3_aa: CSASPNPRQPKIPDTQYF
clone_size: many; v_call: TRBV12-3/TRBV12-4; d_call: -; j_call: TRBJ1-2; cdr3_nt: TGTGCCAGCAGTTTGGCATCCTATGGCTACACCTTC; cdr3_aa: CASSLASYGYTF
clone_size: -; v_call: TRBV15; d_call: -; j_call: TRBJ2-1; cdr3_nt: TGTGCCACCAGCAGACGACTAAACAATGAGCAGTTCTTC; cdr3_aa: CATSRRLNNEQFF
clone_size: few; v_call: TRBV9; d_call: -; j_call: TRBJ2-1; cdr3_nt: TGTGCCAGCAGCGCAAGCGGGACAGGCTACAATGAGCAGTTCTTC; cdr3_aa: CASSASGTGYNEQFF
clone_size: -; v_call: TRBV11-2; d_call: TRBD2; j_call: TRBJ2-1; cdr3_nt: TGTGCCATCAGCTCCCGCTTTCCTAGCGGGAGGGCCGACTCCTACAATGAGCAGTTCTTC; cdr3_aa: CAISSRFPSGRADSYNEQFF
clone_size: few; v_call: TRBV10-3; d_call: TRBD2; j_call: TRBJ2-1; cdr3_nt: TGTGCCATCGGGGGGACTAGCGGCTACAATGAGCAGTTCTTC; cdr3_aa: CAIGGTSGYNEQFF
clone_size: -; v_call: TRBV20-1; d_call: TRBD2; j_call: TRBJ2-7; cdr3_nt: TGCAGTGCTAGCCTACTCGGGTACGGGAGGCCGAGCTCCTACGAGCAGTACTTC; cdr3_aa: CSASLLGYGRPSSYEQYF
clone_size: -; v_call: TRBV10-3; d_call: TRBD2; j_call: TRBJ2-7; cdr3_nt: TGTGCCATCAGCACCAGCGGGATCAGCTCCTACGAGCAGTACTTC; cdr3_aa: CAISTSGISSYEQYF
clone_size: few; v_call: TRBV5-5; d_call: -; j_call: TRBJ2-7; cdr3_nt: TGTGCCAGCAGCTCTGTTACCTGGGGTTACGAGCAGTACTTC; cdr3_aa: CASSSVTWGYEQYF
clone_size: few; v_call: TRBV7-2; d_call: TRBD2; j_call: TRBJ2-1; cdr3_nt: TGTGCCAGCAGCTTAAATAGCGGGAGATTCAATGAGCAGTTCTTC; cdr3_aa: CASSLNSGRFNEQFF
clone_size: few; v_call: TRBV24-1; d_call: TRBD1; j_call: TRBJ2-5; cdr3_nt: TGTGCCACCAGTGATCCAGGGACAGGGCACGGCGAGACCCAGTACTTC; cdr3_aa: CATSDPGTGHGETQYF
clone_size: -; v_call: TRBV7-3; d_call: -; j_call: TRBJ2-1; cdr3_nt: TGTGCCAGCAGTCCGATCGCAGACAATGAGCAGTTCTTC; cdr3_aa: CASSPIADNEQFF
clone_size: -; v_call: TRBV20-1; d_call: TRBD2; j_call: TRBJ2-1; cdr3_nt: TGCAGTGCTACAGATACTAGCGGGAGGTTCTACAATGAGCAGTTCTTC; cdr3_aa: CSATDTSGRFYNEQFF
clone_size: few; v_call: TRBV5-1; d_call: -; j_call: TRBJ2-1; cdr3_nt: TGCGCCAGCAGCATCGACCAGGTATTCGGTGAGCAGTTCTTC; cdr3_aa: CASSIDQVFGEQFF
clone_size: -; v_call: TRBV5-1; d_call: -; j_call: TRBJ2-7; cdr3_nt: TGCGCCAGCAGCTTCATCCTTGGCGGGCGGTCCTACGAGCAGTACTTC; cdr3_aa: CASSFILGGRSYEQYF
clone_size: few; v_call: TRBV10-3; d_call: -; j_call: TRBJ2-7; cdr3_nt: TGTGCCATCAGTGGATCGCAGGGAGGCGAGCAGTACTTC; cdr3_aa: CAISGSQGGEQYF
clone_size: -; v_call: TRBV12-3/TRBV12-4; d_call: -; j_call: TRBJ2-7; cdr3_nt: TGTGCCAGCAGTCATAGACCAGGGGCCCCCCCCTACGAGCAGTACTTC; cdr3_aa: CASSHRPGAPPYEQYF
clone_size: few; v_call: TRBV6-7; d_call: -; j_call: TRBJ2-3; cdr3_nt: TGTGCCAGCAGTTACCGTCAGGGGAGGTGGACAGATACGCAGTATTTT; cdr3_aa: CASSYRQGRWTDTQYF
clone_size: few; v_call: TRBV5-5; d_call: -; j_call: TRBJ2-2; cdr3_nt: TGTGCCAGCACGAAACGCGCGACAGATGTAACCGGGGAGCTGTTTTTT; cdr3_aa: CASTKRATDVTGELFF
clone_size: few; v_call: TRBV21-1; d_call: -; j_call: TRBJ1-2; cdr3_nt: TGTGCCAGCAGCAAAGAAGGACAGCGAAACTATGGCTACACCTTC; cdr3_aa: CASSKEGQRNYGYTF
clone_size: few; v_call: TRBV5-1; d_call: TRBD2; j_call: TRBJ2-7; cdr3_nt: TGCGCCAGCAGCTTGGGACTAGCGGGAAGTAACGAGCAGTACTTC; cdr3_aa: CASSLGLAGSNEQYF
clone_size: -; v_call: TRBV5-1; d_call: -; j_call: TRBJ2-2; cdr3_nt: TGCGCCAGCAGGGATTTAGGGGAGCTGTTTTTT; cdr3_aa: CASRDLGELFF
clone_size: few; v_call: TRBV7-9; d_call: TRBD2; j_call: TRBJ2-3; cdr3_nt: TGTGCCAGCAGCCTACACCTAGCGGCTAGCACAGATACGCAGTATTTT; cdr3_aa: CASSLHLAASTDTQYF
clone_size: once; v_call: TRBV7-2; d_call: TRBD2; j_call: TRBJ2-5; cdr3_nt: TGTGCCAGCAGCTTAGGGTATCGGCGGGAGGTAGACTTC; cdr3_aa: CASSLGYRREVDF
clone_size: -; v_call: TRBV5-1; d_call: -; j_call: TRBJ1-6; cdr3_nt: TGCGCCAGCAGCTTGTCTTCACCCCTCCACTTT; cdr3_aa: CASSLSSPLHF
clone_size: -; v_call: TRBV7-2; d_call: TRBD2; j_call: TRBJ2-1; cdr3_nt: TGTGCCAGCAGGGAATCGACTAGCGGGAGCTATGAGCAGTTCTTC; cdr3_aa: CASRESTSGSYEQFF
clone_size: few; v_call: TRBV6-5; d_call: TRBD2; j_call: TRBJ2-7; cdr3_nt: TGTGCCAGCAGTTACCGCGGGAGGGGCTACGAGCAGTACTTC; cdr3_aa: CASSYRGRGYEQYF
clone_size: -; v_call: TRBV5-1; d_call: -; j_call: TRBJ2-7; cdr3_nt: TGCGCCAGCAGCTTGAAGGTCAACGAGCAGTACTTC; cdr3_aa: CASSLKVNEQYF
clone_size: -; v_call: TRBV5-1; d_call: -; j_call: TRBJ2-5; cdr3_nt: TGCGCCAGCAACTTGGGAGGCCAAAAGCAAGAGACCCAGTACTTC; cdr3_aa: CASNLGGQKQETQYF
clone_size: -; v_call: TRBV10-1; d_call: TRBD2; j_call: TRBJ2-1; cdr3_nt: TGCGCCAGCAGTGAGTTTACTAGCGGTTACAATGAGCAGTTCTTC; cdr3_aa: CASSEFTSGYNEQFF
clone_size: -; v_call: TRBV9; d_call: -; j_call: TRBJ2-1; cdr3_nt: TGTGCCAGCAGCGTAGGGGTAGGGCCTTACAATGAGCAGTTCTTC; cdr3_aa: CASSVGVGPYNEQFF
clone_size: few; v_call: TRBV20-1; d_call: TRBD2; j_call: TRBJ2-5; cdr3_nt: TGCAGTGCTCCCCAAGCGGGAGGCCAACAAGAGACCCAGTACTTC; cdr3_aa: CSAPQAGGQQETQYF
clone_size: -; v_call: TRBV4-1; d_call: TRBD1; j_call: TRBJ1-5; cdr3_nt: TGCGCCAGCAGCCAACGAGACGGGACAGGGGTGGGTGTGGGCAATCAGCCCCAGCATTTT; cdr3_aa: CASSQRDGTGVGVGNQPQHF
clone_size: -; v_call: TRBV12-3/TRBV12-4; d_call: TRBD2; j_call: TRBJ2-7; cdr3_nt: TGTGCCAGCACCGGACTAGCGGGACCCTACGAGCAGTACTTC; cdr3_aa: CASTGLAGPYEQYF
clone_size: few; v_call: TRBV28; d_call: -; j_call: TRBJ2-3; cdr3_nt: TGTGCCAGCGGATCCTGGACGGCTACAGATACGCAGTATTTT; cdr3_aa: CASGSWTATDTQYF
clone_size: few; v_call: TRBV19; d_call: -; j_call: TRBJ2-5; cdr3_nt: TGTGCCAGCAATGACCGGGAGCAAGAGACCCAGTACTTC; cdr3_aa: CASNDREQETQYF
clone_size: -; v_call: TRBV7-3; d_call: TRBD2; j_call: TRBJ2-1; cdr3_nt: TGTGCCAGCAGCCCCCGGGCGCGGGAGGTAGTCAATGAGCAGTTCTTC; cdr3_aa: CASSPRAREVVNEQFF
clone_size: few; v_call: TRBV5-1; d_call: TRBD1; j_call: TRBJ2-7; cdr3_nt: TGCGCCAGCAGCTTCAGCCGGGACAGGGTCAGGGAGCAGTACTTC; cdr3_aa: CASSFSRDRVREQYF
clone_size: few; v_call: TRBV3-1; d_call: TRBD1; j_call: TRBJ2-5; cdr3_nt: TGTGCCAGCAGCCCGTGGGACAGTGAAGAGACCCAGTACTTC; cdr3_aa: CASSPWDSEETQYF
clone_size: few; v_call: TRBV20-1; d_call: -; j_call: TRBJ2-3; cdr3_nt: TGCAGTGCTAGGTCGGCGGTAACTAGCACAGATACGCAGTATTTT; cdr3_aa: CSARSAVTSTDTQYF
clone_size: few; v_call: TRBV7-9; d_call: -; j_call: TRBJ2-3; cdr3_nt: TGTGCCAGCAGCTTTAGCCAGCGGAGCCTTAGCACAGATACGCAGTATTTT; cdr3_aa: CASSFSQRSLSTDTQYF
clone_size: few; v_call: TRBV30; d_call: TRBD1; j_call: TRBJ2-3; cdr3_nt: TGTGCCTGGTCTACAGGGGGTATAGATACGCAGTATTTT; cdr3_aa: CAWSTGGIDTQYF
clone_size: -; v_call: TRBV20-1; d_call: TRBD1; j_call: TRBJ1-6; cdr3_nt: TGCAGTGCTACGAGACAGGGGTTAAATTCACCCCTCCACTTT; cdr3_aa: CSATRQGLNSPLHF
clone_size: -; v_call: TRBV20-1; d_call: -; j_call: TRBJ2-1; cdr3_nt: TGCAGTGCCCCCCGGGGCGGAGTGGGGGATGAGCAGTTCTTC; cdr3_aa: CSAPRGGVGDEQFF
clone_size: -; v_call: TRBV5-1; d_call: -; j_call: TRBJ1-4; cdr3_nt: TGCGCCAGCAGCTTCTCCGGGGGTGAAAAACTGTTTTTT; cdr3_aa: CASSFSGGEKLFF
clone_size: -; v_call: TRBV24-1; d_call: TRBD1; j_call: TRBJ2-2; cdr3_nt: TGTGCCACCAGTGATCCAGGGACAGAGATGACCGGGGAGCTGTTTTTT; cdr3_aa: CATSDPGTEMTGELFF
clone_size: -; v_call: TRBV30; d_call: TRBD1; j_call: TRBJ2-2; cdr3_nt: TGTGCCTGGAGTGTTTGGGACAGGGGTTTCGACACCGGGGAGCTGTTTTTT; cdr3_aa: CAWSVWDRGFDTGELFF
clone_size: -; v_call: TRBV20-1; d_call: TRBD1; j_call: TRBJ2-1; cdr3_nt: TGCAGTGCCCACAGGGGCAGTGAGCAGTTCTTC; cdr3_aa: CSAHRGSEQFF
clone_size: -; v_call: TRBV5-1; d_call: TRBD1; j_call: TRBJ2-7; cdr3_nt: TGCGCCAGCAGCCCCCGGGACAGGGGTAACGAGCAGTACTTC; cdr3_aa: CASSPRDRGNEQYF